The subject of this entry is one T cell receptor beta chain. Its specificity is unknown. The data are from a study of shared clonotypes between healthy human individuals. General observations from the study: With a handful of donors compared, around 4.7% of naive CD4 clonotypes were shared. Few donors limited the genetic and exposure-history diversity represented.

There are 13 residues in the CDR3. Germline V gene sequence: CDR1 SGHVS, CDR2 FNYEAQ. J gave up 6 bases and V 5 bases, and 2 bases lay outside the gene matches. Genomic DNA (from each subset) was split evenly across several immunoSEQ plates. For sorted subsets, 150 to 250 ng DNA per replicate equaled roughly 29,000 T cell genomes. This table comes from immunoSEQ multiplex PCR, and its TCRdb copy is limited to in-frame clones, with some not included. Of about 980,000 clones in the sample, approximately 76% were seen once. The receptor was derived from a man aged 18 to 35 in good health. The sequencing input was memory CD4+ T cells sorted from blood. Subset described: CD45RA-negative fraction. V usage is TRBV7-6 and J usage is TRBJ1-5; 9 bases map to TRBD1. The CDR3 region is CASSRDRVQPQHF. In DNA form, the CDR3 reads TGTGCCAGCAGCCGGGACAGGGTTCAGCCCCAGCATTTT.